The 24 T cell receptor beta chains below were found in one sample sequenced in a study of cytomegalovirus exposure and HLA in healthy donors. Amplification used 60 Vbeta primers and 13 Jbeta primers. TCRdb's table, derived via immunoSEQ multiplex PCR, lists solely in-frame clones and lacks some. Of roughly 100,000 clones listed, around 78% are singletons. The sequencing sample was made of PBMCs. These receptors were collected from a male donor in good health and CMV-seronegative.

The V and J genes are TRBV27 and TRBJ2-1, with 11 bases matching TRBD1. From germline, CDR1 is MNHEY and CDR2 SMNVEV (reference sequence). The trim removed 3 bases at V and 7 bases at J, leaving 11 bases unmatched. This CDR3 is 17 amino acids long. The CDR3 spells CASSFAPGTGGANEQFF. The CDR3 nucleotides are TGTGCCAGCAGTTTTGCGCCTGGGACAGGGGGTGCAAATGAGCAGTTCTTC.

V and J are TRBV21-1 and TRBJ2-3; the table's D gene call, TRBD2, was not cross checked with the DNA. TRBV21-1 is a documented pseudogene. There are 19 residues in the CDR3. CDR3 sequence reads: CASSARRTSGASSTDTQYF. The CDR3 DNA sequence: TGTGCCAGCAGCGCCAGGCGGACTAGCGGGGCATCTAGCACAGATACGCAGTATTTT.

This clone qualifies as medium-sized (0.01 to 0.1%). This chain uses TRBV19 with TRBJ1-5; possibly TRBD1 for D (5 bases). With 0 bases removed from V and 5 bases from J, the gap between germline ends came to 14 bases. This CDR3 is built from 16 residues. Germline CDR1 is LNHDA and CDR2 is SQIVND (reference sequence). CDR3 amino acids: CASSIDDSVPYQPQHF. Written as DNA, the CDR3 is TGTGCCAGTAGTATAGATGACAGCGTCCCCTATCAGCCCCAGCATTTT.

The CDR3 nucleotides read TGCGCCAGCACCTCGACAGGGAGGAGCACAGATACGCAGTATTTT. Translating it yields CASTSTGRSTDTQYF. The rearrangement uses TRBV5-1 and TRBJ2-3; D perhaps matches TRBD1 (7 bases). Germline assignment: CDR1 SGHRS and CDR2 YFSETQ. This CDR3 contains 15 residues. Trimming cost V 6 bases and J 0 bases, with 14 bases left between them.

This clone occurred a few times. The chain links TRBV7-9 to TRBJ2-3, with D unclear. V dropped 7 bases and J dropped 6 bases, with 11 bases sitting between them. Looked up from germline, CDR1 is SEHNR and CDR2 is FQNEAQ (reference sequence). The CDR3 is 12 amino acids. Written as DNA, the CDR3 is TGTGCCAGCACCCTGAGCGAGGATACGCAGTATTTT. It translates to CASTLSEDTQYF.

This clone has more than one count but fewer than ten. The chain carries TRBV5-6 and TRBJ2-7, with TRBD1 matching 8 bases. The CDR3 sequence is 15 residues long. Looked up from germline, CDR1 is SGHDT and CDR2 is YYEEEE. V shed 1 base, J shed 6 bases, and the junction held 9 bases outside the gene matches. In nucleotides, the CDR3 is TGTGCCAGCAGCTTGATTCCATCCGACAGGGGCGAGCAGTACTTC. Translating it yields CASSLIPSDRGEQYF. The full variable domain, completed using reference TRBV5-6 and TRBJ2-7, is DAGVTQSPTHLIKTRGQQVTLRCSPKSGHDTVSWYQQALGQGPQFIFQYYEEEERQRGNFPDRFSGHQFPNYSSELNVNALLLGDSALYLCASSLIPSDRGEQYFGPGTRLTVT.

The V and J genes are TRBV27 and TRBJ2-7, with D tentatively TRBD2 (7 bases). This CDR3 contains 13 residues. Trimming stripped 6 bases from V and 5 bases from J, with 14 bases between. Germline-derived CDR1 and CDR2 are MNHEY and SMNVEV (reference sequence). In DNA, the CDR3 is TGTGCCAGCAGGTTAGGGGGGGGGAACGAGCAGTACTTC. Its protein product is CASRLGGGNEQYF.

The CDR3 DNA sequence: TGTGCCAGCAGCCAGGGCCTGGCGAACGAGCAGTACTTC. Translated: CASSQGLANEQYF. The V and J genes are TRBV6-6 and TRBJ2-7, with TRBD1 as a possible D gene (5 bases). This CDR3 contains 13 residues. The V and J ends lost 6 bases and 5 bases respectively, with 14 bases between them. CDR1 MNHNY and CDR2 SVGAGI come from the germline V gene (reference sequence).

The V and J genes are TRBV11-3 and TRBJ2-7, with 7 bases fitting TRBD2. This CDR3 is built from 17 residues. Germline V gene sequence: CDR1 SGHNT, CDR2 YENEEA. V lost 4 bases to trimming and J lost 4 bases; unmatched junction nucleotides: 16. The CDR3 region is CASSYARASGTNYEQYF. The CDR3 bases are TGTGCCAGCAGCTACGCTCGAGCAAGCGGGACTAATTACGAGCAGTACTTC.

The chain has TRBV10-3 and TRBJ1-4, with D perhaps TRBD1 (6 bases). CDR3 length: 15 amino acids. The germline V gene encodes CDR1 ENHRY and CDR2 SYGVKD. Trimming took 5 bases from V and 8 from J, leaving 18 bases between them. This chain's CDR3 is CAISLRGDTGEKLFF. In DNA form, the CDR3 reads TGTGCCATCAGTCTCCGCGGCGATACAGGGGAAAAACTGTTTTTT.

This chain connects TRBV7-6 to TRBJ2-5; 8 bases agree with TRBD2. This CDR3 has 14 amino acids. CDR1 and CDR2 from the germline V gene are SGHVS and FNYEAQ. V was clipped by 4 bases and J by 8 bases; unmatched bases: 9. Here the CDR3 DNA reads TGTGCCAGCAGCTCGGAAGCGGGAGCGGTAACCCAGTACTTC. Its protein product is CASSSEAGAVTQYF.

The rearrangement joins TRBV28 to TRBJ1-4; a possible D gene is TRBD1 (5 bases). The CDR3 totals 16 residues. The germline gives CDR1 MDHEN, CDR2 SYDVKM. The V end lost 3 bases, the J end lost 6 bases, and 17 bases lay between the germline ends. CDR3 bases: TGTGCCAGCAGTTTGGGCGAGGGGCGGGGGGATGAAAAACTGTTTTTT. This encodes CASSLGEGRGDEKLFF.

The gene calls are TRBV7-2 and TRBJ2-7; 7 nucleotides align to TRBD1. Germline assignment: CDR1 SGHTA and CDR2 FQGNSA. This CDR3 is built from 15 residues. Unmatched junction bases numbered 5, after V lost 3 bases and J lost 0 bases. CDR3 bases: TGTGCCAGCAGCTTCGACAGGGCTTACTCCTACGAGCAGTACTTC. Residues: CASSFDRAYSYEQYF. Supplemented by reference TRBV7-2 and TRBJ2-7, the full variable domain reads GAGVSQSPSNKVTEKGKDVELRCDPISGHTALYWYRQSLGQGLEFLIYFQGNSAPDKSGLPSDRFSAERTGGSVSTLTIQRTQQEDSAVYLCASSFDRAYSYEQYFGPGTRLTVT.

This chain links TRBV6-1 with TRBJ2-2; TRBD2 might be the D (6 bases). This CDR3 spans 13 amino acids. The germline CDR1 and CDR2 sequences are MNHNS and SASEGT. V was clipped by 6 bases and J by 7 bases, with 12 bases between them. CDR3 DNA sequence: TGTGCCAGCAGCCCGGGAGAGATCGGGGAGCTGTTTTTT. Its protein product is CASSPGEIGELFF.

The chain is built from TRBV6-5 and TRBJ2-7; 7 positions agree with TRBD2. V lost 6 bases, J lost 4 bases, and 12 bases stayed unmatched. This CDR3 has 15 residues. The germline V gene has CDR1 MNHEY and CDR2 SVGAGI. CDR3 DNA sequence: TGTGCCAGCAGATACACCCGGGGGGACGGGTACGAGCAGTACTTC. Translated, it gives CASRYTRGDGYEQYF.

The chain employs TRBV4-3 and TRBJ1-3, with 7 bases identical to TRBD1. This CDR3 contains 15 residues. The germline V gene encodes CDR1 LGHNA and CDR2 YSLEER. V trimming: 1 base; J trimming: 2 bases; junction bases outside the gene matches: 2. CDR3 loop: CASSQVRGPGNTIYF. The CDR3 coding sequence is TGCGCCAGCAGCCAAGTGAGGGGGCCTGGAAACACCATATATTTT.

The chain employs TRBV4-1 and TRBJ2-7; a weak D match, TRBD2 (6 bases). V was shortened by 3 bases and J by 2 bases, with 11 bases between the two germline ends. The length of the CDR3 is 14 residues. Germline V lookup: CDR1 MGHRA, CDR2 YSYEKL. CDR3 sequence reads: CASSHGGGAYEQYF. The CDR3 coding sequence is TGCGCCAGCAGCCACGGCGGAGGGGCCTACGAGCAGTACTTC.

This clone was recorded once. The J gene is TRBJ2-7, the V gene TRBV11-2; TRBD2 might be the D (5 bases). The CDR3 length is 16 residues. CDR1 is SGHAT, CDR2 FQNNGV, per germline. The ends were cut back, 7 bases at V and 0 bases at J, with 19 bases in the middle. CDR3 in amino acids: CASTPGGRGSSYEQYF. Here the CDR3 DNA reads TGTGCCAGCACCCCGGGCGGGCGCGGGTCCTCCTACGAGCAGTACTTC.

This clone was counted only a few times. The DNA for the CDR3 is TGTGCCAGCAGCTCAGAAGCAACACAGGGAAACACCATATATTTT. It specifies CASSSEATQGNTIYF. The chain uses TRBV7-2 and TRBJ1-3; D call uncertain. Trimming pared 4 bases from V and 4 bases from J, leaving 14 bases between. This CDR3 comprises 15 residues. Germline assignment: CDR1 SGHTA and CDR2 FQGNSA.

The rearrangement uses TRBV4-3 and TRBJ2-2; D unresolved. Germline V CDR1 and CDR2: LGHNA, YSLEER. This CDR3 spans 12 amino acids. V was clipped by 5 bases and J by 9 bases, with 10 bases between them. In nucleotides, the CDR3 is TGCGCCAGCAGCGCGACGGGTCGGGAGCTGTTTTTT. As protein: CASSATGRELFF.

This clone has ten or more counts. The chain has TRBV4-1 and TRBJ2-7; unclear D gene. The CDR3 consists of 15 residues. Germline V gene sequence: CDR1 MGHRA, CDR2 YSYEKL. Trimming left V 0 bases short and J 5 bases short, with 14 bases between. DNA for the CDR3: TGCGCCAGCAGCCAAGAAGCACAGATCGGCCACGAGCAGTACTTC. Protein sequence: CASSQEAQIGHEQYF.

J is TRBJ2-1 and V is TRBV19; 8 nucleotides line up with TRBD2. CDR3 length: 17 residues. Germline values: CDR1 LNHDA, CDR2 SQIVND (reference sequence). Germline trimming cut 5 bases from V and 0 bases from J; bases unmatched to any gene: 9. CDR3 residues: CASSGREGQLSYNEQFF. DNA for the CDR3: TGTGCCAGTAGTGGTCGGGAGGGCCAACTCTCCTACAATGAGCAGTTCTTC.

The rearrangement uses TRBV27 and TRBJ2-2; TRBD1 might be the D (5 bases). Germline loops: CDR1 MNHEY, CDR2 SMNVEV (reference sequence). Trimming removed 1 base at V and 4 bases at J, with 13 bases between. The CDR3 runs 16 residues. The chain's CDR3 is CASSLYGHQGTGELFF. In DNA, the CDR3 is TGTGCCAGCAGTTTATATGGACACCAGGGCACCGGGGAGCTGTTTTTT.

The count of this clone is one. One junction end disagrees with the germline gene, perhaps due to a read error. V and J are TRBV4-1 and TRBJ2-7, with TRBD1 matching 7 bases. Germline V CDR1 and CDR2: MGHRA, YSYEKL. CDR3 length: 16 residues. The CDR3 reads CASSQGGPDRVYEQYF. The CDR3 DNA reads as TGCGCCAGCAGTCAAGGAGGTCCTGACAGGGTCTACGAGCAGTACTTC.